The 13 T cell receptor beta chains below all came from one sample that was sequenced in a study of T cells in Graves' hyperthyroidism and ophthalmopathy. Amplification targeted TCR beta CDR3 regions from RNA transcripts. TCR CDR3 underwent first-round RT-PCR with the HTBI primer set. TCRdb re-analysed the multiplex PCR reads in MiXCR, keeping a single row per CDR3 protein. Of approximately 490,000 distinct CDR3 sequences in the sample, around a fifth were seen once. The specimen was blood. Source of these receptors: a woman between 70 and 85 years old with Graves' ophthalmopathy.

This clonotype was seen many times. The rearrangement links TRBV18 to TRBJ1-5, with no clear D. Germline V CDR1 and CDR2: KGHSH, LQKENI. The length of the CDR3 is 12 residues. CDR3 protein: CASRSQNQPQHF. In DNA, the CDR3 is TGTGCTTCGAGGTCTCAGAATCAGCCCCAGCATTTT.

The chain recombines TRBV18 with TRBJ2-1, with 12 bases that match TRBD2. CDR3 length: 14 amino acids. Trimming removed 3 bases from V and 9 bases from J; junction bases left unmatched: 3. Germline assignment: CDR1 KGHSH and CDR2 LQKENI. CDR3 protein: CASSPRLAGVEQFF. The CDR3 coding sequence is TGTGCCAGCTCACCCCGACTAGCGGGAGTTGAGCAGTTCTTC.

This clonotype was seen repeatedly, ten times or more. This rearrangement joins TRBV30 to TRBJ1-6, with D maybe TRBD1 (5 bases). CDR3 length: 12 residues. Germline V gene sequence: CDR1 GTSNPN, CDR2 SVGIG (reference sequence). V lost 4 bases and J 7 bases, leaving 8 bases between the germline ends. The CDR3: CAWTQGNSPLHF. The CDR3, as DNA: TGTGCCTGGACTCAGGGAAATTCACCCCTCCACTTT. Supplemented by reference TRBV30 and TRBJ1-6, the full variable domain reads SQTIHQWPATLVQPVGSPLSLECTVEGTSNPNLYWYRQAAGRGLQLLFYSVGIGQISSEVPQNLSASRPQDRQFILSSKKLLLSDSGFYLCAWTQGNSPLHFGNGTRLTVT.

This clonotype was seen only a few times. V is TRBV4-3 and J is TRBJ2-1, with D perhaps matching TRBD1 (6 bases). Trimming took off 0 bases at V and 10 bases at J, with 19 bases between the two ends. The CDR3 has 16 amino acids. Germline CDR1 and CDR2: LGHNA and YSLEER. The CDR3 spells CASSQDIEAGEREQFF. The CDR3 DNA reads TGCGCCAGCAGCCAAGATATCGAGGCAGGGGAACGCGAGCAGTTCTTC.

In regard to this clonotype: A junction end diverges from the germline sequence, so it may reflect a read error. The chain carries TRBV28 and TRBJ2-6; possible D gene TRBD2, 6 bases. Germline V gene sequence: CDR1 MDHEN, CDR2 SYDVKM. This CDR3 is built from 17 residues. CDR3 sequence: CTSSFPAGSSGANVLTF. CDR3 bases: TGTACCAGCAGTTTCCCCGCGGGGAGCTCTGGGGCCAACGTCCTGACTTTC.

The genes are TRBV4-1 and TRBJ1-2; D is unclear. The CDR3 has 15 amino acids. Looked up from germline, CDR1 is MGHRA and CDR2 is YSYEKL. V was clipped by 1 base and J by 2 bases, with 11 bases between them. CDR3 nucleotides: TGCGCCAGCAGCCAAGTCCGCAAAGGAAACTATGGCTACACCTTC. This translates into CASSQVRKGNYGYTF.

To note about this clonotype: A much larger clonotype is one base distant, so this may be a read error. The J gene is TRBJ2-3, the V gene TRBV11-2; a weak D match, TRBD2 (6 bases). CDR3 size: 14 residues. The germline V gene has CDR1 SGHAT and CDR2 FQNNGV. V was clipped by 0 bases and J by 4 bases, with 8 bases between them. The CDR3 nucleotides are TGTGCCAGCAGCTTAGACAGGGAGGCAGATACGCAGTATTTT. Protein sequence: CASSLDREADTQYF.

V is TRBV5-1 and J is TRBJ2-7; 14 nucleotides line up with TRBD2. The V and J ends lost 5 bases and 3 bases, in that order; junction bases with no gene match: 10. Germline CDR1 SGHRS, CDR2 YFSETQ. The CDR3 is 17 residues long. The CDR3 sequence: CASRPGLAGVEGYEQYF. Written as DNA, the CDR3 is TGCGCCAGCAGACCGGGACTAGCGGGAGTTGAAGGCTACGAGCAGTACTTC.

This clonotype appeared a single time. This sequence joins TRBV2 and TRBJ1-3; the D is unclear. Trimming took 2 bases from V and 4 from J, leaving 9 bases between them. Per the germline V gene, CDR1 is SNHLY and CDR2 is FYNNEI. The CDR3 has 14 residues. The CDR3 DNA sequence: TGTGCCAGCAGTGAACTTTTAGCGGGAAACACCATATATTTT. Translating it yields CASSELLAGNTIYF.

This clonotype was recorded a few times. V and J are TRBV30 and TRBJ2-3; D gene ambiguous. The CDR3 sequence is 11 residues long. The V gene lost 2 bases and the J gene lost 6 bases, with 6 bases spanning the gap. Germline CDR1 reads GTSNPN; CDR2 reads SVGIG (reference sequence). The CDR3 nucleotides read TGTGCCTGGAGTTTCCCCGATACGCAGTATTTT. Its translation is CAWSFPDTQYF.

As DNA, the CDR3 is TGTGCCAGCAGTTACTTAGGGGGGGGAGCTTTCTTT. Translation gives CASSYLGGGAFF. The gene calls are TRBV12-3 or TRBV12-4 and TRBJ1-1, with D maybe TRBD1 (6 bases). This CDR3 is built from 12 residues. Trimming pared 4 bases from V and 10 bases from J, leaving 13 bases between.

J is TRBJ2-5 and V is TRBV30, with 13 bases that match TRBD2. CDR3 size: 12 residues. CDR1 and CDR2 (germline): GTSNPN, SVGIG (reference sequence). V was clipped by 8 bases and J by 5 bases; unmatched bases: 2. CDR3 nucleotide sequence: TGTGCCGGGACTAGCGGGACGGAGACCCAGTACTTC. This translates into CAGTSGTETQYF.

This clonotype has only a few counts. The rearrangement joins TRBV7-3 to TRBJ2-2; 8 bases match TRBD2. Germline CDR1 and CDR2: SGHTA and FQGTGA. This CDR3 comprises 15 residues. V gave up 5 bases and J gave up 6 bases; unmatched junction bases: 8. Here the CDR3 reads CASSLGSGSAGELFF. CDR3 bases: TGTGCCAGCAGCCTAGGGAGCGGGAGCGCCGGGGAGCTGTTTTTT.